Listed here are 3 T cell receptor beta chains from one sample, sequenced in a study of T cells in Graves' hyperthyroidism and ophthalmopathy. TCR beta CDR3 regions were amplified from RNA transcripts. The HTBI primer set served for first-round RT-PCR of the TCR CDR3. TCRdb re-analysed the multiplex PCR reads in MiXCR, keeping a single row per CDR3 protein. The repertoire holds some 400,000 distinct CDR3 sequences, with roughly 12% as singletons. The specimen sequenced was blood. The receptor set was obtained from a man aged 30 to 45 with Graves' hyperthyroidism that later progressed to Graves' ophthalmopathy.

This clonotype was recorded at least ten times. The rearrangement joins TRBV6-1 to TRBJ2-7; tentatively, D is TRBD2 (6 bases). CDR3 length: 14 residues. Germline values: CDR1 MNHNS, CDR2 SASEGT. The V and J ends lost 6 bases and 3 bases respectively, with 15 bases between them. The CDR3: CASRWGDPIYEQYF. CDR3 nucleotides: TGTGCCAGCAGATGGGGGGACCCTATCTACGAGCAGTACTTC.

This clonotype has ten or more counts. V is TRBV25-1 and J is TRBJ1-2, with D perhaps TRBD1 (6 bases). Germline lookup yields CDR1 MGHDK and CDR2 SYGVNS. The CDR3 is 15 residues long. Deletions cut 0 bases from V and 2 bases from J, with 10 bases between. For the CDR3, the DNA is TGTGCCAGCAGTGAATACCAGGGGTTAAACTATGGCTACACCTTC. It is translated as CASSEYQGLNYGYTF.

This clonotype was counted between two and nine times. J is TRBJ2-5 and V is TRBV6-1; D gene uncertain. Germline V gene data show CDR1 as MNHNS and CDR2 as SASEGT. The CDR3 has 15 amino acids. Trimming took 2 bases from V and 4 from J, leaving 14 bases between them. CDR3 nucleotide sequence: TGTGCCAGCAGTGAATGGAAATTAGCACTAGAGACCCAGTACTTC. It is translated as CASSEWKLALETQYF.